Listed below are T cell receptor beta chains from one sample, sequenced in a study of beta chain features in type 1 diabetes. Some clones are missing from TCRdb's copy, which holds only in-frame ones; the method was immunoSEQ multiplex PCR. The sample yields about 110,000 clones, approximately 39% seen once. Sequences were obtained from stem cell memory CD4+ T cells from blood. These receptors all come from a woman younger than 30 in good health. Both conserved end residues are part of each CDR3. The D gene is left open where the match is weak. Rows give clone size only sometimes, using once, few, many, or a class for an expanded clone.

size	J	length	D	V	CDR3	DNA
-	TRBJ2-6	18	-	TRBV30	CAWSEGHLISSGANVLTF	TGTGCCTGGAGCGAGGGACACCTGATAAGCTCTGGGGCCAACGTCCTGACTTTC
-	TRBJ2-5	13	-	TRBV6-5	CASRPQDWETQYF	TGTGCCAGCAGGCCACAGGATTGGGAGACCCAGTACTTC
-	TRBJ2-1	14	TRBD2	TRBV30	CAWSPILAGGQVFF	TGTGCCTGGAGTCCAATCCTAGCGGGAGGGCAGGTGTTCTTC
few	TRBJ1-1	17	-	TRBV7-9	CASTNQPGRVGNTEAFF	TGTGCCAGCACTAACCAGCCAGGGAGGGTTGGGAACACTGAAGCTTTCTTT
-	TRBJ2-7	13	-	TRBV7-9	CASSLQGFGEQYF	TGTGCCAGCAGCCTTCAGGGGTTTGGCGAGCAGTACTTC
-	TRBJ2-5	15	TRBD2	TRBV9	CASSVGGSPGGTQYF	TGTGCCAGCAGCGTAGGAGGTAGCCCGGGGGGGACCCAGTACTTC
few	TRBJ2-2	11	-	TRBV5-1	CASSVAGELFF	TGCGCCAGCAGCGTAGCCGGGGAGCTGTTTTTT
few	TRBJ2-7	16	TRBD1	TRBV27	CASSLLPGTGASEQYF	TGTGCCAGCAGTTTACTTCCCGGGACAGGAGCTTCAGAGCAGTACTTC
-	TRBJ2-3	13	-	TRBV2	CASTANRADTQYF	TGTGCCAGCACCGCCAACAGGGCCGATACGCAGTATTTT
few	TRBJ2-3	14	-	TRBV29-1	CSVVVTGRPDTQYF	TGCAGCGTTGTGGTGACAGGGAGGCCAGATACGCAGTATTTT
-	TRBJ2-1	15	TRBD2	TRBV11-2	CASSWGLAGGYEQFF	TGTGCCAGCAGTTGGGGACTAGCGGGAGGGTATGAGCAGTTCTTC
-	TRBJ2-7	16	TRBD2	TRBV7-9	CASSSGLAGVPHEQYF	TGTGCCAGCAGCTCAGGACTAGCGGGAGTCCCCCACGAGCAGTACTTC
-	TRBJ2-2	13	-	TRBV19	CASSSRDTGELFF	TGTGCCAGTAGTAGCAGGGACACCGGGGAGCTGTTTTTT
-	TRBJ1-2	13	TRBD1	TRBV5-4	CASRGQGAWGYTF	TGTGCCAGCAGGGGACAGGGGGCCTGGGGCTACACCTTC